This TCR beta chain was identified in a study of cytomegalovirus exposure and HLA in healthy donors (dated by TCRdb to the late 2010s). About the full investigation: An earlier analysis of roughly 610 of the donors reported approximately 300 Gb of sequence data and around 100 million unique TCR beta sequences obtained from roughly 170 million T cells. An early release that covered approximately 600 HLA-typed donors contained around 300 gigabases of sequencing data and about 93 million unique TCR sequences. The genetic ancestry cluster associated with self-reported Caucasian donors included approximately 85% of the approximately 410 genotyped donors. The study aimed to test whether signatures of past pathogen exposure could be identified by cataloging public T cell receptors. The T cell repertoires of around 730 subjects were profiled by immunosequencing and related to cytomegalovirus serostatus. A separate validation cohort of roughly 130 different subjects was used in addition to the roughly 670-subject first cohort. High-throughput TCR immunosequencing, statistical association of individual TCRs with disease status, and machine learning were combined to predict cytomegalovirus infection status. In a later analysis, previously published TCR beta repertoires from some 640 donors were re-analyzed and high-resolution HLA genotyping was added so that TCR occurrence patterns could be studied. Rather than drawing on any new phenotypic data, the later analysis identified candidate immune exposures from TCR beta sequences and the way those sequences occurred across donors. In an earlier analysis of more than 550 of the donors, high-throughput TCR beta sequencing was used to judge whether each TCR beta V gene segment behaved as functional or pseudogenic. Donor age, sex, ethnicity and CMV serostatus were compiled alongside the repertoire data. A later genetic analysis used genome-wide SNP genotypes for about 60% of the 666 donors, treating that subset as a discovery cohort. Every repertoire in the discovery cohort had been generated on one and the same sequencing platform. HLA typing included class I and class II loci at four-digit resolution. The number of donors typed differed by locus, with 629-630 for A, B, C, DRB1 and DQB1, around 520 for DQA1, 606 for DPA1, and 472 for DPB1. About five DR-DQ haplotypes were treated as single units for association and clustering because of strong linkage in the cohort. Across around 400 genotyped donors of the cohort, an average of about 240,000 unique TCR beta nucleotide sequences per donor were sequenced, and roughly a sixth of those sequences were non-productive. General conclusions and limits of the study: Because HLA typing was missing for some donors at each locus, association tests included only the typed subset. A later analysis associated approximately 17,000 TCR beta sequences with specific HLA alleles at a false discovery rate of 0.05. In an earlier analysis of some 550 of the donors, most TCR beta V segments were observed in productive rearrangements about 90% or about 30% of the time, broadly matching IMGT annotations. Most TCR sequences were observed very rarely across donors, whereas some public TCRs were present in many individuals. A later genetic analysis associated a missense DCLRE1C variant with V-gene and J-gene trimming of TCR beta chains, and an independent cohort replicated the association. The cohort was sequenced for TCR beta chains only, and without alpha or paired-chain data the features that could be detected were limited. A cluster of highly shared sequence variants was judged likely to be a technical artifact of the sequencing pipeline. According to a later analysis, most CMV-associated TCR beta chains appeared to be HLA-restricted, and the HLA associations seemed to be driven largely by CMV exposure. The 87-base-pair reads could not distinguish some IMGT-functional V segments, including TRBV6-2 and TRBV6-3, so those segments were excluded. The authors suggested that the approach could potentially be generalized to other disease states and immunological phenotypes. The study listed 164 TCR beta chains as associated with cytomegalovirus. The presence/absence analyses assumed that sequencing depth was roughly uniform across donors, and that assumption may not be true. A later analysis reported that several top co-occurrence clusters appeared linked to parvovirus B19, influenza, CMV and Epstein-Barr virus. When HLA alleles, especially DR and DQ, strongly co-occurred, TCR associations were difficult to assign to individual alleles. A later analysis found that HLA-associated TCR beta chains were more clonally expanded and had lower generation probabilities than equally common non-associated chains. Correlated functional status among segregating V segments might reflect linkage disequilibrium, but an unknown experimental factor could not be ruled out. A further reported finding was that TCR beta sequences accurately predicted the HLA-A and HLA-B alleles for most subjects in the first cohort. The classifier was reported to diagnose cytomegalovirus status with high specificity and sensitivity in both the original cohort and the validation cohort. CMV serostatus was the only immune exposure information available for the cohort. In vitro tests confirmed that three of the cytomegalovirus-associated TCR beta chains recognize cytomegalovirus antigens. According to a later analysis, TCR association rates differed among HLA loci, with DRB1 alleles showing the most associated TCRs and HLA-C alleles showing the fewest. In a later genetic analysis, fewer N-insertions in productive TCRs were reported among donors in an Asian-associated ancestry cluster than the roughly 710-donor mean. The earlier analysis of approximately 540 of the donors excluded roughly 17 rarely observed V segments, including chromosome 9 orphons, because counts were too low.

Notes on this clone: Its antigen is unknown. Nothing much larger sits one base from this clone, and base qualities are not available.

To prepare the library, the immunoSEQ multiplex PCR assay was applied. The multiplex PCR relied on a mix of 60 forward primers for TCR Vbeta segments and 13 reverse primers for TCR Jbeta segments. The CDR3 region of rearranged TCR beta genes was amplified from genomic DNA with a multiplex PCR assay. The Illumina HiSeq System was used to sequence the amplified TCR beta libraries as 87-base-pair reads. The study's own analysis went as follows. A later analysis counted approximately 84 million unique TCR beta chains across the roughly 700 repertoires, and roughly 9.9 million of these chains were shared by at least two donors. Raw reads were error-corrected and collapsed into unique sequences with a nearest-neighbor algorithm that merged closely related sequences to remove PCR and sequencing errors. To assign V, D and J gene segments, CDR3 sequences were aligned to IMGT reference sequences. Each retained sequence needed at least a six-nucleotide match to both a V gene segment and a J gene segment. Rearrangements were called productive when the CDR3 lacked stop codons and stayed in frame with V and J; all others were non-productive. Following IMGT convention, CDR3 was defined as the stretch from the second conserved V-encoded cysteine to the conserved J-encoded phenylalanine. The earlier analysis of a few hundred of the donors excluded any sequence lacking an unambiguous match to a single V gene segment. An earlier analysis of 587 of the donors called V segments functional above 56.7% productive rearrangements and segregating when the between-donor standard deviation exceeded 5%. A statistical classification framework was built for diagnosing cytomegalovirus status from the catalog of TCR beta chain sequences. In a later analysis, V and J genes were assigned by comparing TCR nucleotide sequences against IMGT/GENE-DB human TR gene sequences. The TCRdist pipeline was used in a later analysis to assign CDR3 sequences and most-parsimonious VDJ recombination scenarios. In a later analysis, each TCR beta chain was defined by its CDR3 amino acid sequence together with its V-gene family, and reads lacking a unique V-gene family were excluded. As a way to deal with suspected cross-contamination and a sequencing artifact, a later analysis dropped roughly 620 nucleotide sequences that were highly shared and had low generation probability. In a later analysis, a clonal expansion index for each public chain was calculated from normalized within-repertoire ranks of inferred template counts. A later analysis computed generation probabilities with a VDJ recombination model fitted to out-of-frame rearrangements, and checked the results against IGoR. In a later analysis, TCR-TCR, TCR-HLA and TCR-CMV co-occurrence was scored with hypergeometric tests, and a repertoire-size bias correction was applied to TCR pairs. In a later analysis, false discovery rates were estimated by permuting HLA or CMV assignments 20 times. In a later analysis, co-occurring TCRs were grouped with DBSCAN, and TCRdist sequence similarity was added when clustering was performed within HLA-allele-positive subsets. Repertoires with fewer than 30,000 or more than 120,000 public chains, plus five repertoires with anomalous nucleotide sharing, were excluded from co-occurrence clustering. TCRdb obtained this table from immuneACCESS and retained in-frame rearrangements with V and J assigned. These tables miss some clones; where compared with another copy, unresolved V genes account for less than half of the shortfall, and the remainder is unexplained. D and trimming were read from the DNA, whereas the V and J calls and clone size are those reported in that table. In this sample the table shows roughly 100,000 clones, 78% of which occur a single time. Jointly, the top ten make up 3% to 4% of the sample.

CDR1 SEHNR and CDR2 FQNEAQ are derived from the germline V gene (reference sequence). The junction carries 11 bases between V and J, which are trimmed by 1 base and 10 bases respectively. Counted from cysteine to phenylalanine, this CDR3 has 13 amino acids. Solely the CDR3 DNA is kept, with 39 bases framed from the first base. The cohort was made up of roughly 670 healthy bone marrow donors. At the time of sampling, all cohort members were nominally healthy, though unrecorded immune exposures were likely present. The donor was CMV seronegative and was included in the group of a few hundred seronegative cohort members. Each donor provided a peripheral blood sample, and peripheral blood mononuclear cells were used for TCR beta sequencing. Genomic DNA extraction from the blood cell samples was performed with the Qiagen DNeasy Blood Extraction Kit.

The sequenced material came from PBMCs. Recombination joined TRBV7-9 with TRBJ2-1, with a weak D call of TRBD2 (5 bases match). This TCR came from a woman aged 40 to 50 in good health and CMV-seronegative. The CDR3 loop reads CASSLEPGMEQFF. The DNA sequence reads TGTGCCAGCAGCTTAGAGCCCGGGATGGAGCAGTTCTTC.